The 32 T cell receptor beta chains listed next were all sequenced from one sample in a study of human T cells and chemical hapten exposure. In TCRdb, the RACE reads were re-called with MiXCR into one record per CDR3 protein. The table lists over 55,000 distinct CDR3 sequences, 11% of them singletons. Time point described: patch test 3, about 24 weeks after DPC sensitization. As for treatment: therapeutic diphenylcyclopropenone sensitization with weekly scalp DPC. This specimen consisted of whole blood, obtained in connection with sensitization to the hapten diphenylcyclopropenone (DPC). These receptors all stem from a woman in her fifties or sixties with alopecia areata. Some clones in this sample may be carry-over from other donors' samples.

The J gene is TRBJ2-7, the V gene TRBV25-1, with a possible D match to TRBD1 (6 bases). The V end lost 7 bases, the J end lost 0 bases, and 19 bases lay between the germline ends. The CDR3 has 16 amino acids. Germline-derived CDR1 and CDR2 are MGHDK and SYGVNS. CDR3 bases: TGTGCCAGCACCTATCGGACAGCCCAAGGCTCCTACGAGCAGTACTTC. This codes for CASTYRTAQGSYEQYF.

This clonotype appeared many times. The rearrangement joins TRBV13 to TRBJ1-2; no definite D call. There are 15 residues in the CDR3. The V end lost 7 bases, the J end lost 1 base, and 16 bases lay between the germline ends. Germline assignment: CDR1 PRHDT and CDR2 FYEKMQ (reference sequence). CDR3 region: CASIRWAGRNYGYTF. CDR3 bases: TGTGCCAGCATCCGCTGGGCAGGTCGTAACTATGGCTACACCTTC.

The chain recombines TRBV29-1 with TRBJ2-7; D is possibly TRBD2 (5 bases). V dropped 4 bases and J dropped 3 bases, with 13 bases sitting between them. The CDR3 has 13 amino acids. CDR1 and CDR2 (germline): SQVTM, ANQGSEA. CDR3 nucleotides: TGCAGCGTTGTTAGTTGGGGAGACTACGAGCAGTACTTC. Protein product: CSVVSWGDYEQYF.

This clonotype was seen repeatedly, ten times or more. The chain carries TRBV6-1 and TRBJ2-3, with TRBD1 matching over 8 bases. With 1 base clipped from V and 4 bases from J, the junction kept 4 bases outside the gene matches. CDR1 MNHNS and CDR2 SASEGT come from the germline V gene. This CDR3 spans 15 amino acids. The DNA for the CDR3 is TGTGCCAGCAGTGAAGAGCCAGGGGGCCCAGATACGCAGTATTTT. Translating it yields CASSEEPGGPDTQYF.

In this sample, this clonotype turned up a few times. The chain links TRBV7-8 to TRBJ2-2, with D unresolved. V was clipped by 5 bases and J by 0 bases, with 10 bases between them. The germline CDR1 and CDR2 sequences are SGHVS and FQNEAQ. This CDR3 region has 15 residues. CDR3 residues: CASSRLRTNTGELFF. In nucleotides, the CDR3 is TGTGCCAGCAGCCGCCTTCGCACGAACACCGGGGAGCTGTTTTTT.

This clonotype appeared many times. J is TRBJ1-2 and V is TRBV29-1, with unresolved D. Trimming took off 0 bases at V and 6 bases at J, with 11 bases between the two ends. CDR1 SQVTM and CDR2 ANQGSEA come from the germline V gene. The CDR3 is 13 residues long. In DNA form, the CDR3 reads TGCAGCGTTGAAGAGGGTCTGCTTGATGGCTACACCTTC. Translation gives CSVEEGLLDGYTF.

This clonotype was detected only a few times. The DNA of the CDR3 is TGTGCCAGCAGCCCCGACCGGTTTGGTGGAAACACCATATATTTT. Protein product: CASSPDRFGGNTIYF. This rearrangement joins TRBV7-2 to TRBJ1-3, with D unresolved. Trimming removed 5 bases from V and 3 bases from J, with 14 bases in between. The germline gives CDR1 SGHTA, CDR2 FQGNSA. The CDR3 totals 15 residues.

This clonotype was observed many times. The chain links TRBV7-9 to TRBJ2-7, with 8 positions matching TRBD1. Germline values: CDR1 SEHNR, CDR2 FQNEAQ (reference sequence). The CDR3 totals 15 residues. The V gene end was trimmed by 4 bases and the J gene end by 3 bases; junction bases not matched to a gene: 8. The CDR3 reads CASSSGGGSIYEQYF. The CDR3 bases are TGTGCCAGCAGCTCAGGGGGCGGCAGCATCTACGAGCAGTACTTC.

This clonotype was detected only a few times. This chain joins TRBV28 and TRBJ2-5; D not certain. This CDR3 has 14 amino acids. Germline V gene sequence: CDR1 MDHEN, CDR2 SYDVKM. Trimming stripped 4 bases from V and 1 base from J, with 10 bases between. CDR3 sequence reads: CASSSLWGQETQYF. The CDR3 coding sequence is TGTGCCAGCAGTTCCCTTTGGGGCCAAGAGACCCAGTACTTC.

The V gene is TRBV7-2, the J gene TRBJ1-5; D is unclear. The CDR3 runs 16 residues. V shed 1 base and J shed 5 bases, with 15 bases lying between them. CDR1 and CDR2 (germline): SGHTA, FQGNSA. In DNA form, the CDR3 reads TGTGCCAGCAGCTTAGAAAACCCAACCGGCCATCAGCCCCAGCATTTT. This codes for CASSLENPTGHQPQHF.

Turning to this clonotype: One junction end does not reproduce the germline sequence, and a read error may be involved. V gene TRBV3-1 combines with J gene TRBJ1-2; TRBD1 matches 9 bases. CDR1 LGHDT and CDR2 YNNKEL come from the germline V gene (reference sequence). The CDR3 runs to 13 residues. Here the CDR3 DNA reads TGTGCCAGCAGCCCCGACAGGGGGAGTATTAAAAACTTC. Translated: CASSPDRGSIKNF.

The rearrangement joins TRBV7-9 to TRBJ1-5; no definite D call. The CDR3 extends over 14 amino acids. The V and J ends lost 1 base and 3 bases respectively, with 7 bases between them. The germline V gene has CDR1 SEHNR and CDR2 FQNEAQ (reference sequence). The CDR3 nucleotides are TGTGCCAGCAGCTTAGAGGGCTCCAATCAGCCCCAGCATTTT. Residues: CASSLEGSNQPQHF.

In this sample, this clonotype turned up a few times. The rearrangement links TRBV18 to TRBJ2-3; 15 nucleotides line up with TRBD2. Germline CDR1 KGHSH, CDR2 LQKENI. V lost 3 bases and J lost 4; bases outside the gene matches: 8. The CDR3 runs to 18 residues. The CDR3 loop is CASSPPGLAGGFADTQYF. The CDR3 nucleotides are TGTGCCAGCTCACCTCCGGGACTAGCGGGAGGTTTCGCAGATACGCAGTATTTT.

This clonotype was recorded at least ten times. The genes are TRBV4-3 and TRBJ1-2, with a tentative D call TRBD1 (5 bases). The CDR3 loop spans 14 amino acids. CDR1 is LGHNA and CDR2 is YSLEER in the germline V gene. V lost 2 bases and J lost 8, with 15 bases in between. CDR3 bases: TGCGCCAGCAGCCAACGTATACAGGATTCGGGCTACACCTTC. This sequence encodes CASSQRIQDSGYTF.

This clonotype showed up just a few times. The chain is built from TRBV7-9 and TRBJ2-3; the D gene is possibly TRBD2 (5 bases). CDR3 size: 16 residues. Trimming took 0 bases from V and 3 from J, leaving 13 bases between them. The germline CDR1 and CDR2 sequences are SEHNR and FQNEAQ (reference sequence). DNA for the CDR3: TGTGCCAGCAGCTTAGCGATGACTATGGGTACAGATACGCAGTATTTT. Protein: CASSLAMTMGTDTQYF.

This clonotype was observed a few times. V and J are TRBV7-9 and TRBJ2-7; D gene uncertain. Germline V lookup: CDR1 SEHNR, CDR2 FQNEAQ (reference sequence). The CDR3 runs to 12 residues. With 5 bases removed from V and 4 bases from J, the gap between germline ends came to 9 bases. The CDR3 DNA reads as TGTGCCAGCAGCCAATTCGGATACGAGCAGTACTTC. This encodes CASSQFGYEQYF.

This clonotype was picked up many times. This rearrangement joins TRBV6-5 to TRBJ1-1; 7 positions match TRBD1. The CDR3 extends over 13 amino acids. The V gene end was trimmed by 6 bases and the J gene end by 4 bases; junction bases not matched to a gene: 5. Germline CDR1 is MNHEY and CDR2 is SVGAGI. The CDR3: CASRFSGGTEAFF. The CDR3 DNA is TGTGCCAGCAGGTTCTCAGGGGGCACTGAAGCTTTCTTT.

At least ten counts were recorded for this clonotype. The rearrangement joins TRBV18 to TRBJ2-5, with 7 positions matching TRBD2. The CDR3 spans 14 residues. V lost 4 bases, J lost 2 bases, and 4 bases stayed unmatched. Germline V CDR1 and CDR2: KGHSH, LQKENI. The DNA of the CDR3 is TGTGCCAGCTCACTACTAGCGTCTCAAGAGACCCAGTACTTC. It codes for CASSLLASQETQYF.

This clonotype was detected ten times or more. The chain links TRBV11-1 to TRBJ2-7, with D maybe TRBD1 (6 bases). Germline CDR1 is SGHAT and CDR2 is FQDESV (reference sequence). V lost 1 base and J 3 bases, leaving 7 bases between the germline ends. This CDR3 region has 13 residues. CDR3 sequence reads: CASSLGDIYEQYF. The CDR3 DNA reads as TGTGCCAGCAGCTTAGGGGACATCTACGAGCAGTACTTC.

For this clonotype: A much more abundant neighbour one base away suggests this may be a read error. This chain uses TRBV6-2 or TRBV6-3 with TRBJ2-6; the D gene is possibly TRBD1 (5 bases). The CDR3 extends over 13 amino acids. Germline-derived CDR1 and CDR2 are MNHEY and SVGEGT. Here the CDR3 DNA reads TGTGCCAGCAGTTACTCTGGGGCCAACGTCCTGTCTTTC. Translating gives CASSYSGANVLSF.

The chain links TRBV4-1 to TRBJ2-7, with D possibly matching TRBD1 (6 bases). The V gene's germline CDR1 is MGHRA and CDR2 YSYEKL. The germline V and J ends were trimmed by 0 bases and 5 bases, with 17 bases remaining between them. The CDR3 runs to 16 residues. The CDR3 reads CASSQDQTGSSHEQYF. CDR3 DNA: TGCGCCAGCAGCCAAGATCAAACAGGGAGTTCCCACGAGCAGTACTTC.

The rearrangement uses TRBV5-1 and TRBJ2-3; 11 nucleotides agree with TRBD1. This CDR3 comprises 15 residues. In germline, CDR1 is SGHRS, CDR2 YFSETQ. V gave up 7 bases and J gave up 2 bases; unmatched junction bases: 6. CDR3 loop: CASHRTGGNTDTQYF. CDR3 nucleotides: TGCGCCAGCCACCGGACAGGGGGCAACACAGATACGCAGTATTTT. Supplemented by reference TRBV5-1 and TRBJ2-3, the full variable domain reads KAGVTQTPRYLIKTRGQQVTLSCSPISGHRSVSWYQQTPGQGLQFLFEYFSETQRNKGNFPGRFSGRQFSNSRSEMNVSTLELGDSALYLCASHRTGGNTDTQYFGPGTRLTVL.

This clonotype was counted only a few times. The V call is TRBV7-9, the J call TRBJ2-7; either TRBD1 or TRBD2 may supply D (5 bases each). This CDR3 region has 15 residues. V shed 6 bases and J shed 4 bases, with 19 bases lying between them. Germline CDR1 and CDR2: SEHNR and FQNEAQ (reference sequence). The chain's CDR3 is CASSLGRTTSYEQYF. As DNA, the CDR3 is TGTGCCAGCAGTCTGGGACGGACCACTTCTTACGAGCAGTACTTC. Full variable domain (rest looked up from reference TRBV7-9 and TRBJ2-7): DTGVSQNPRHKITKRGQNVTFRCDPISEHNRLYWYRQTLGQGPEFLTYFQNEAQLEKSRLLSDRFSAERPKGSFSTLEIQRTEQGDSAMYLCASSLGRTTSYEQYFGPGTRLTVT.

The table lists this clonotype with many counts. The chain uses TRBV6-5 and TRBJ1-1; D not certain. V was shortened by 4 bases and J by 4 bases, with 13 bases between the two germline ends. CDR3 size: 14 residues. From germline, CDR1 is MNHEY and CDR2 SVGAGI. The CDR3 DNA sequence: TGTGCCAGCAGTTTGACCCCAGGCTCCACTGAAGCTTTCTTT. Translation: CASSLTPGSTEAFF.

This rearrangement joins TRBV10-2 to TRBJ2-7; no clear D gene. This CDR3 spans 14 amino acids. From germline, CDR1 is WSHSY and CDR2 SAAADI. V was trimmed by 4 bases and J by 2 bases, leaving 12 bases between them. The CDR3 sequence: CASSGPQATYEQYF. Written as DNA, the CDR3 is TGCGCCAGCAGTGGGCCCCAGGCAACCTACGAGCAGTACTTC.

This chain links TRBV2 with TRBJ2-4; D is undetermined. The CDR3 loop spans 11 amino acids. V lost 6 bases and J lost 8, with 8 bases in between. Germline CDR1 SNHLY, CDR2 FYNNEI. The CDR3 loop reads CASSAQDIQYF. DNA of the CDR3: TGTGCCAGCAGCGCGCAGGACATTCAGTACTTC.

This clonotype was observed at least ten times. The chain is built from TRBV7-2 and TRBJ2-7, with 12 bases identical to TRBD2. The CDR3 has 17 amino acids. Germline-derived CDR1 and CDR2 are SGHTA and FQGNSA. The trim removed 5 bases at V and 3 bases at J, leaving 11 bases unmatched. Here the CDR3 DNA reads TGTGCCAGCAGCCTCGTTGGACTAGCGGGGATTCTCTACGAGCAGTACTTC. Translated, it gives CASSLVGLAGILYEQYF.

This clonotype was detected only a few times. This chain joins TRBV7-6 and TRBJ2-2, with 8 bases that match TRBD2. Germline trimming cut 0 bases from V and 2 bases from J; bases unmatched to any gene: 5. CDR1 and CDR2 from the germline V gene are SGHVS and FNYEAQ. This CDR3 is built from 17 residues. The CDR3 reads CASSLAFAGGNTGELFF. CDR3 coding DNA: TGTGCCAGCAGCTTAGCGTTTGCGGGGGGAAACACCGGGGAGCTGTTTTTT.

This clonotype was detected a few times. The rearrangement uses TRBV29-1 and TRBJ2-3; TRBD1 aligns across 12 bases. This CDR3 has 14 residues. Germline assignment: CDR1 SQVTM and CDR2 ANQGSEA. After removal of 8 bases from V and 4 bases from J, the junction contained 7 bases not matched to a gene. CDR3 in amino acids: CSSSGTGGADTQYF. The CDR3 bases are TGCAGCTCCTCCGGGACAGGGGGCGCAGATACGCAGTATTTT.

In this sample, this clonotype turned up many times. The V gene is TRBV7-6, the J gene TRBJ1-1; D unresolved. V was cut by 3 bases and J by 0 bases, with 8 bases left in between. Germline CDR1 SGHVS, CDR2 FNYEAQ. CDR3 length equals 14 residues. The CDR3 DNA sequence: TGTGCCAGCAGCTTTGGAGTTATGAACACTGAAGCTTTCTTT. It encodes CASSFGVMNTEAFF. Variable domain in full (rest from reference TRBV7-6 and TRBJ1-1): GAGVSQSPRYKVTKRGQDVALRCDPISGHVSLYWYRQALGQGPEFLTYFNYEAQQDKSGLPNDRFSAERPEGSISTLTIQRTEQRDSAMYRCASSFGVMNTEAFFGQGTRLTVV.

The chain couples TRBV30 to TRBJ1-5; the D gene is possibly TRBD1 (5 bases). V shed 3 bases and J shed 6 bases, with 12 bases lying between them. The CDR3 length is 13 residues. Germline CDR1 GTSNPN, CDR2 SVGIG (reference sequence). The DNA of the CDR3 is TGTGCCTGGAGCGCTCAGGGAGGTCAGCCCCAGCATTTT. As protein: CAWSAQGGQPQHF.

This clonotype was counted only a few times. CDR3 sequence: CASSYSRVRLHNEKLFF. CDR3 nucleotide sequence: TGTGCCAGCAGTTACTCCCGTGTAAGGCTTCATAATGAAAAACTGTTTTTT. The V gene is TRBV6-5, the J gene TRBJ1-4; D gene uncertain. Germline V lookup: CDR1 MNHEY, CDR2 SVGAGI. Trimming took 0 bases from V and 4 from J, leaving 15 bases between them. This CDR3 is built from 17 residues.